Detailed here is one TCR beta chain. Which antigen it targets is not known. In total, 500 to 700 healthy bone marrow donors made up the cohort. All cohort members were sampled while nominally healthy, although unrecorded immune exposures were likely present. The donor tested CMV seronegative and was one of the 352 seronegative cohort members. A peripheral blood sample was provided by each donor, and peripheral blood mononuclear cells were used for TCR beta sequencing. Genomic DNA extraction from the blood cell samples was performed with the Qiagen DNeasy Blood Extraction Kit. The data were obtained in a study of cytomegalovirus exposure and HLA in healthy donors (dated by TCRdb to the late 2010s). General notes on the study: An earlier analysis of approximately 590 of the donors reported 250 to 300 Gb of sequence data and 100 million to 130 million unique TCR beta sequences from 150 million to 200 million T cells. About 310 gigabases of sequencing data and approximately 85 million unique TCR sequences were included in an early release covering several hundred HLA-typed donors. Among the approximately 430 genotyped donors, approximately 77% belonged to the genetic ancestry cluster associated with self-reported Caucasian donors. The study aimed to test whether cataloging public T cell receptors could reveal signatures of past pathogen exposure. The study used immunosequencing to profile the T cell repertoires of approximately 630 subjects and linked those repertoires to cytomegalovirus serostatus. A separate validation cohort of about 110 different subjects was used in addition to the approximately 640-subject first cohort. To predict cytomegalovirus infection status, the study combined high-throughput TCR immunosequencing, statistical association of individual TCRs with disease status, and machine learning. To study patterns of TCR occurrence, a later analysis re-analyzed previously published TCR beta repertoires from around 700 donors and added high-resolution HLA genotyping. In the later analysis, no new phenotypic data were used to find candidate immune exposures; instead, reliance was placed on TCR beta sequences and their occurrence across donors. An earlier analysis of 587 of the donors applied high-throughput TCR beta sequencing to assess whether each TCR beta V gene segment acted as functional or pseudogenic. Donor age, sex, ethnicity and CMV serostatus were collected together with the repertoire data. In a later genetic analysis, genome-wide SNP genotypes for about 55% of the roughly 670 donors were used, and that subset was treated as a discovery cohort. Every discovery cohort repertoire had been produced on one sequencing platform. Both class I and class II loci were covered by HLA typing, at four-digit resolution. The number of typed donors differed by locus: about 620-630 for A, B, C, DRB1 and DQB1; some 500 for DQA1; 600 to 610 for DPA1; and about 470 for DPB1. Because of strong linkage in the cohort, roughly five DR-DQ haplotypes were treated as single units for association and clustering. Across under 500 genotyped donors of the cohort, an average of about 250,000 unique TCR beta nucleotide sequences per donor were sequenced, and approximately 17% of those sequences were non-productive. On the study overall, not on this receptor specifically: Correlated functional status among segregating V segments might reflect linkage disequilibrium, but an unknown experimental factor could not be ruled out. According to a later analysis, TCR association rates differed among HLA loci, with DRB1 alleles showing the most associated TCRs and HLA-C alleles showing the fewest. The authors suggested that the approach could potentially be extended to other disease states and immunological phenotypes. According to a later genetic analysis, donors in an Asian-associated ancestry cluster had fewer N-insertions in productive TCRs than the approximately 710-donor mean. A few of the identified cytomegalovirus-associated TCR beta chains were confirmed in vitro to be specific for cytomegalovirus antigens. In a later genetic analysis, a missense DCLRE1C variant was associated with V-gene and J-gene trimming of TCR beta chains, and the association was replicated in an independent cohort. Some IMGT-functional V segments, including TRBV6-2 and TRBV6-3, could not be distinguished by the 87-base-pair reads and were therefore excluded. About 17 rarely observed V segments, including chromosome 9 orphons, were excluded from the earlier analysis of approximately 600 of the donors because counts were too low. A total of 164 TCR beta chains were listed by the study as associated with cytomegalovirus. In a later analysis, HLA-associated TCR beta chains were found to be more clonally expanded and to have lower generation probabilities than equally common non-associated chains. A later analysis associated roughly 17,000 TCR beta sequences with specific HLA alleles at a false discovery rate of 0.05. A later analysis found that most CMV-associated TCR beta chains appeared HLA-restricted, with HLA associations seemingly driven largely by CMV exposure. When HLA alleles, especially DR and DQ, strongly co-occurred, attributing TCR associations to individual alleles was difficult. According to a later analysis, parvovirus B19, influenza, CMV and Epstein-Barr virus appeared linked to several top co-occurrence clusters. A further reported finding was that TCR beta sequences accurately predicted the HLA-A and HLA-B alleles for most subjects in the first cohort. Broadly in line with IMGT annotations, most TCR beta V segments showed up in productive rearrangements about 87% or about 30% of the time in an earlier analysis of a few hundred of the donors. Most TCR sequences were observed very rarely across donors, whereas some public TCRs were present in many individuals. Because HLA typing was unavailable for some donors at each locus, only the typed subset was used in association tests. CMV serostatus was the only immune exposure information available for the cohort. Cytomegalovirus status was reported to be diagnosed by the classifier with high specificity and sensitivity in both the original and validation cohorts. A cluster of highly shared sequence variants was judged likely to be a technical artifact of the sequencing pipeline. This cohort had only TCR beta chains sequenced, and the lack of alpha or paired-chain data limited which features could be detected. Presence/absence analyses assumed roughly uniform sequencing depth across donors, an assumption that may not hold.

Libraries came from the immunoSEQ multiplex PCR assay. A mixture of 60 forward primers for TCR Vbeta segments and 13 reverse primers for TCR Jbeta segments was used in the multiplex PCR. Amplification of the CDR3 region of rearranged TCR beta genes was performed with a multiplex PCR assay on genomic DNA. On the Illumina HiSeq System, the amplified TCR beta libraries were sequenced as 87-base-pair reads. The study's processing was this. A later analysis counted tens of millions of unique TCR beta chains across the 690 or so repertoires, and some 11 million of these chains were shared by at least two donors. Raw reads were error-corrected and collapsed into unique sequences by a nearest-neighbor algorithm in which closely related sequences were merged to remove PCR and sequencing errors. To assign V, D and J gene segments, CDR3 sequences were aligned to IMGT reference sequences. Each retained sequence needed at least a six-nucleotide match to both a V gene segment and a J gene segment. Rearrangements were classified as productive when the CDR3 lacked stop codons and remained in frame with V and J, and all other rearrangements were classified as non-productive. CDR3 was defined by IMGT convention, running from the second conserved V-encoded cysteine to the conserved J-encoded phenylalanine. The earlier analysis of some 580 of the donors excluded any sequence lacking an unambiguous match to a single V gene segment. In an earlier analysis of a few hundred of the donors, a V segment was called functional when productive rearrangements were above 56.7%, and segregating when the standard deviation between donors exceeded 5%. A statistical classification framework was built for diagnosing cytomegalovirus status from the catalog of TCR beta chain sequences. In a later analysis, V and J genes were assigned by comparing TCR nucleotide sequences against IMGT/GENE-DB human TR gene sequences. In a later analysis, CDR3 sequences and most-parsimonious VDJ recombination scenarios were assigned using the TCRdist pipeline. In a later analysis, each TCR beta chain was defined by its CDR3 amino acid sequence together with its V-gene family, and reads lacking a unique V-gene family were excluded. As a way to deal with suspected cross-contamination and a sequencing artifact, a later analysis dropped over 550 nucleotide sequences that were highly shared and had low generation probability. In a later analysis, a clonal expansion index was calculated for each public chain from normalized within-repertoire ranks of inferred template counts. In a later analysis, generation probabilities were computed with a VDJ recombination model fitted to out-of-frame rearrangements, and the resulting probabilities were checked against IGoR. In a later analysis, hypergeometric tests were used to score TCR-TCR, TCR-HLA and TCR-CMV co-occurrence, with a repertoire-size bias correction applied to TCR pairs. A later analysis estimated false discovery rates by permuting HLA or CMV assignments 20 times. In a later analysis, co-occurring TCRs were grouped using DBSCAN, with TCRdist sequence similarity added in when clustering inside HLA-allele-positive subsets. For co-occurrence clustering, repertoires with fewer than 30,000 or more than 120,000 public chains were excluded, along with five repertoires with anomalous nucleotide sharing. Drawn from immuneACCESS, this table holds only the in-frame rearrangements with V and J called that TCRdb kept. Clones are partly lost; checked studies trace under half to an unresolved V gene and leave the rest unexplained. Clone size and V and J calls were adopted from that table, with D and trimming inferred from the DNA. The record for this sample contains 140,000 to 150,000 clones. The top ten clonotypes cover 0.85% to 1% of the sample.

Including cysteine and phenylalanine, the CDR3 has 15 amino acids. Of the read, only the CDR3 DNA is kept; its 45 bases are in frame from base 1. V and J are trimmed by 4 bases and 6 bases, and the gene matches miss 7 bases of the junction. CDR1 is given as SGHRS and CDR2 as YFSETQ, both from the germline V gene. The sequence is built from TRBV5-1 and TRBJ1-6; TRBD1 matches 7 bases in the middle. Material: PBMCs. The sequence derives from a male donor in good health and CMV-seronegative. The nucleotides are TGCGCCAGCAGCCCACGGGACAGCCCTAATTCACCCCTCCACTTT. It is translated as CASSPRDSPNSPLHF.